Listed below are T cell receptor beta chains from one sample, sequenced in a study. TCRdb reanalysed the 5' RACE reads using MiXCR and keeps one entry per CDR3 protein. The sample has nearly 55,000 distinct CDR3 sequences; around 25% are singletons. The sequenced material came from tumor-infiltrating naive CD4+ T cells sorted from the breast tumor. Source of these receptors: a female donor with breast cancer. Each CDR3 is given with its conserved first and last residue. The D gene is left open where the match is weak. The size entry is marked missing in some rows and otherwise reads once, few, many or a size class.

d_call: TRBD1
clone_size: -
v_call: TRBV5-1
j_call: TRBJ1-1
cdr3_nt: TGCGTCAGCAGCATGGCCGGGACAGGGACGACTGAAGCTTTCTTT
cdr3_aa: CVSSMAGTGTTEAFF

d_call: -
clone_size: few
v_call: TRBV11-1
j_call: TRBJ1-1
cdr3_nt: TGTGCCAGCAGCTTAGATGAACGCAAGAACACTGAAGCTTTCTTT
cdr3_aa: CASSLDERKNTEAFF

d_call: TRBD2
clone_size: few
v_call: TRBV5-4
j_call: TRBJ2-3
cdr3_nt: TGTGCCAGCAGGCAGACCTTAGCGGGAGGAACAGATACGCAGTATTTT
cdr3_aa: CASRQTLAGGTDTQYF

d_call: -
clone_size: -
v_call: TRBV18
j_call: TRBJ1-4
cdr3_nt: TGTGCCAGCTCACCCAGTGGCCGGTTAACTAATGAAAAACTGTTTTTT
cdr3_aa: CASSPSGRLTNEKLFF

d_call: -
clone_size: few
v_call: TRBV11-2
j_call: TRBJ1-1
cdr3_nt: TGTGCCAGCAGCTTAGCGACCCCCACTGAAGCTTTCTTT
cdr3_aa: CASSLATPTEAFF

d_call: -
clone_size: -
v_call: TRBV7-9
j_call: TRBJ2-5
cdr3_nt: TGTGCCAGCAGCTTCGACGGGGTAGCTTCAAAAGAGACCCAGTACTTC
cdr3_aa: CASSFDGVASKETQYF

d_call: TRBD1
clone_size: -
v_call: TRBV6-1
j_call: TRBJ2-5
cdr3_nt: TGTGCCAGCAGTCGGACAGGGCGGGAGACCCAGTACTTC
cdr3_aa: CASSRTGRETQYF

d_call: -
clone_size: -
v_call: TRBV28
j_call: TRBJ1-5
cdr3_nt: TGTGCCAGCAGTTCAAACACAGGGTCGAATCAGCCCCAGCATTTT
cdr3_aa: CASSSNTGSNQPQHF

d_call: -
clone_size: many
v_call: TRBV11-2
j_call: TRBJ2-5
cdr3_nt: TGTGCCAGCCGCTTTGCACAGCGAGAGACCCAGTACTTC
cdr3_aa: CASRFAQRETQYF

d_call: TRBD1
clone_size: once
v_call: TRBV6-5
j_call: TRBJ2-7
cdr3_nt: TGTGCCAGCACCCCACCACAGGGGGGCGAGCAGTACTTC
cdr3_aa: CASTPPQGGEQYF

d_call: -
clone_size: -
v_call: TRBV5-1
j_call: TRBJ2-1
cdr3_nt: TGCGCCAGCAGCTTGGTCTGGGGTAGCGACAATGAGCAGTTCTTC
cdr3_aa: CASSLVWGSDNEQFF

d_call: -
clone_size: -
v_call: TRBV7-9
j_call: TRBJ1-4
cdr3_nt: TGTGCCAGCAGCTTAGACACAACTAATGAAAAACTGTTTTTT
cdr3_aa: CASSLDTTNEKLFF

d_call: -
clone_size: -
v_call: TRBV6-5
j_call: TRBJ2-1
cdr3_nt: TGTGCCAGCAGTTTGACTCCGACGGGGTTTAATGAGCAGTTCTTC
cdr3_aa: CASSLTPTGFNEQFF

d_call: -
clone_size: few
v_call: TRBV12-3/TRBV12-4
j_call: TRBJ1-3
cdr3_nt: TGTGCCAGCAGTTTACAGGGTTGGTCTGGAAACACCATATATTTT
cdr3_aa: CASSLQGWSGNTIYF